Given below is one T cell receptor beta chain in context. Its antigen is currently unknown. Reverse transcription of roughly 0.5 to 1 ug RNA was carried out with random hexamers. With immunoSEQ multiplex PCR, TCR beta CDR3 was amplified across 54 Vbeta and 13 Jbeta. Each CDR3 protein is one row after TCRdb ran MiXCR on the immunoSEQ multiplex PCR reads. The sample includes around 270,000 distinct CDR3 sequences, 75% to 90% seen only once; the top ten take under 0.2%. These data are taken from a study of CD8 T cells in Susac syndrome. Findings of the study overall: The authors acknowledged that their TCR sequencing and HLA analysis involved a relatively small number of individuals.

Germline CDR1 and CDR2: MDHEN and SYDVKM. CDR3 length: 13 residues. V shed 11 bases and J shed 1 base, with 15 bases lying between them. Sequencing targeted TCR beta in blood CD8+ and CD4+ T cells. The CD8+ and CD4+ T cells were isolated magnetically using a negative isolation approach, whereas the TEMRA cells were enriched by FACS. The chain is built from TRBV28 and TRBJ2-7; possible D gene TRBD2, 6 bases. Sequencing used CD8+ T cells from PBMCs. The clonotype was recovered from a human donor with multiple sclerosis. The CDR3 nucleotides are TGTGCCTATAAGGCTCGGGGGTCCTACGAGCAGTACTTC. Protein: CAYKARGSYEQYF.